In this sample, the clone carrying this T cell receptor beta chain turned up many times. Its cognate antigen is unknown. The data derive from a study of T cells in Graves' hyperthyroidism and ophthalmopathy. Whole-study findings and limits: In the blood, most expanded thyroid clonotypes above 0.001 appeared as well.

The diagnostic basis comprised clinical symptoms, serum thyroxine and TRAb, thyroid ultrasound and orbital computed tomography. Regions amplified from RNA transcripts were the TCR beta CDR3 regions. The TCR CDR3 first-round RT-PCR relied on the HTBI primer set. One entry per CDR3 protein, called by TCRdb with MiXCR from the multiplex PCR reads. The data show almost 600,000 distinct CDR3 sequences, approximately 15% seen once. CDR1 is LNHNV and CDR2 is YYDKDF in the germline V gene (reference sequence). The CDR3 is 13 amino acids. V gave up 8 bases and J gave up 2 bases, with 12 bases separating them. The specimen was blood. This chain uses TRBV15 with TRBJ1-1; D gene uncertain. This receptor was taken from a woman aged 25-40 years with Graves' hyperthyroidism that later progressed to Graves' ophthalmopathy. The CDR3 DNA follows: TGTGCCACCTGTAGCGCGGACAACACTGAAGCTTTCTTT. Amino acids: CATCSADNTEAFF.